This is a list of T cell receptor beta chains from one sample in a study of blood T cell repertoires in COVID-19. Assay used: immunoSEQ multiplex PCR; TCRdb lists only in-frame clones, some missing. The data contain around 230,000 clones, roughly 86% of them singletons. Material: PBMCs or T cells enriched from blood (not recorded which). These receptor sequences come from a middle-aged woman with acute COVID-19. The CDR3 runs from the conserved cysteine through the conserved F or W. The D gene is left open where the match is weak. Size is omitted from some rows. Given values are once, few, many or a class for expanded clones.

-,TRBJ2-7,TRBV11-3,TRBD2,CASSLRGRAEYEQYF,TGTGCCAGCAGCTTACGAGGGAGGGCAGAATACGAGCAGTACTTC
-,TRBJ2-7,TRBV2,-,CASSPQEGVYYEQYF,TGTGCCAGCAGTCCCCAGGAGGGAGTGTACTACGAGCAGTACTTC
-,TRBJ2-7,TRBV7-9,TRBD2,CASSPLAGVSREQYF,TGTGCCAGCAGTCCCCTAGCGGGAGTAAGTCGTGAGCAGTACTTC
-,TRBJ2-1,TRBV9,TRBD1,CASSATGGHEQFF,TGTGCCAGCAGCGCGACAGGGGGCCATGAGCAGTTCTTC
-,TRBJ2-6,TRBV4-1,TRBD2,CASSQEGGFISGANVLTF,TGCGCCAGCAGCCAAGAGGGGGGGTTTATCTCTGGGGCCAACGTCCTGACTTTC
-,TRBJ1-1,TRBV28,-,CASSSHDTEAFF,TGTGCCAGCAGTTCACACGACACTGAAGCTTTCTTT
once,TRBJ2-3,TRBV24-1,-,CATSEERTTDTQYF,TGTGCCACCAGTGAGGAGCGGACCACAGATACGCAGTATTTT
-,TRBJ2-5,TRBV5-8,-,CASSPKRGSQETQYF,TGTGCCAGCAGCCCAAAACGTGGGAGCCAAGAGACCCAGTACTTC
-,TRBJ1-2,TRBV12-3/TRBV12-4,TRBD1,CASSSGGADGYTF,TGTGCCAGCAGCTCAGGGGGCGCGGATGGCTACACCTTC
once,TRBJ2-3,TRBV9,-,CASSGTTDTQYF,TGTGCCAGCAGCGGGACTACAGATACGCAGTATTTT
-,TRBJ2-1,TRBV30,TRBD2,CAWSFGSGRANEQFF,TGTGCCTGGAGTTTTGGTAGCGGGAGGGCAAATGAGCAGTTCTTC
-,TRBJ2-7,TRBV7-2,-,CASSLPWGGGNSYEQYF,TGTGCCAGCAGCTTGCCCTGGGGTGGAGGGAATTCCTACGAGCAGTACTTC
-,TRBJ2-1,TRBV7-9,TRBD2,CASSTETSGAYNEQFF,TGTGCCAGCAGCACCGAGACTAGCGGAGCATACAATGAGCAGTTCTTC
-,TRBJ1-4,TRBV15,-,CATSRDRGGVTNEKLFF,TGTGCCACCAGCAGAGATCGTGGAGGGGTAACTAATGAAAAACTGTTTTTT
-,TRBJ1-5,TRBV19,-,CASRIQANPYSNQPQHF,TGTGCCAGTAGAATACAGGCGAACCCTTATAGCAATCAGCCCCAGCATTTT
-,TRBJ2-7,TRBV11-3,TRBD1,CASSLARRQGTYEQYF,TGTGCCAGCAGCTTGGCAAGAAGACAGGGAACCTACGAGCAGTACTTC
-,TRBJ2-7,TRBV14,-,CASSQDLPTRNYEQYF,TGTGCCAGCAGCCAAGATCTCCCGACAAGAAACTACGAGCAGTACTTC
-,TRBJ2-2,TRBV5-5,TRBD2,CASSLVGGGTGELFF,TGTGCCAGCAGCTTGGTGGGCGGGGGCACCGGGGAGCTGTTTTTT
-,TRBJ1-3,TRBV6-5,TRBD1,CASASEGGFGNTIYF,TGTGCCAGCGCCAGCGAAGGGGGCTTTGGAAACACCATATATTTT
once,TRBJ2-3,TRBV14,TRBD2,CASSQGYGGGVTDTQYF,TGTGCCAGCAGCCAAGGATATGGGGGAGGGGTCACAGATACGCAGTATTTT
-,TRBJ2-1,TRBV5-6,-,CASSDNRGNEQFF,TGTGCCAGCAGCGATAATAGAGGTAATGAGCAGTTCTTC
-,TRBJ2-1,TRBV9,-,CASSVRDSSYNEQFF,TGTGCCAGCAGCGTGCGGGACAGCTCCTACAATGAGCAGTTCTTC
-,TRBJ1-1,TRBV20-1,-,CSATPRGVAFF,TGCAGTGCTACCCCTCGGGGGGTAGCTTTCTTT
few,TRBJ1-1,TRBV29-1,-,CSVEQGNTEAFF,TGCAGCGTTGAGCAGGGGAACACTGAAGCTTTCTTT
-,TRBJ1-6,TRBV2,-,CASTGMSSYNSPLHF,TGTGCCAGCACAGGAATGAGCTCCTATAATTCACCCCTCCACTTT
-,TRBJ1-3,TRBV6-5,-,CASRRGSGSGNTIYF,TGTGCCAGCAGGAGGGGGTCGGGCTCTGGAAACACCATATATTTT
once,TRBJ1-6,TRBV5-1,-,CASSLDPVTNSPLHF,TGCGCCAGCAGCTTGGATCCAGTAACAAATTCACCCCTCCACTTT
-,TRBJ2-1,TRBV6-1,-,CASSDWLAVGNNEQFF,TGTGCCAGCAGTGACTGGCTGGCGGTCGGGAACAATGAGCAGTTCTTC
-,TRBJ2-1,TRBV6-1,-,CASSELVALGDDEQFF,TGTGCCAGCAGTGAGTTAGTCGCCCTGGGAGATGATGAGCAGTTCTTC
-,TRBJ2-3,TRBV15,-,CATSRDTEGAHTDTQYF,TGTGCCACCAGCAGAGATACCGAGGGTGCCCACACAGATACGCAGTATTTT
-,TRBJ2-2,TRBV19,TRBD1,CASNPGQKRGELFF,TGTGCCAGTAATCCGGGACAGAAACGCGGGGAGCTGTTTTTT
-,TRBJ2-7,TRBV7-6,TRBD2,CASSSGTSGYEQYF,TGTGCCAGCAGCTCCGGGACTAGCGGATACGAGCAGTACTTC
-,TRBJ2-2,TRBV10-2,-,CASKLGNTGELFF,TGCGCCAGCAAACTAGGGAACACCGGGGAGCTGTTTTTT
-,TRBJ2-3,TRBV29-1,-,CSALSTDTQYF,TGCAGCGCCCTTAGCACAGATACGCAGTATTTT
once,TRBJ2-5,TRBV5-6,-,CASSSGGETQYF,TGTGCCAGCAGCTCCGGAGGAGAGACCCAGTACTTC
-,TRBJ1-4,TRBV3-1/TRBV3-2,-,CASSPRGGNEKLFF,TGTGCCAGCAGCCCCCGTGGAGGGAACGAAAAACTGTTTTTT
-,TRBJ2-3,TRBV2,-,CASTVGASTDTQYF,TGTGCCAGCACGGTCGGAGCTAGCACAGATACGCAGTATTTT
-,TRBJ2-1,TRBV24-1,-,CATRSDDRLEQFF,TGTGCCACCAGATCCGATGACAGATTGGAGCAGTTCTTC
-,TRBJ2-2,TRBV19,TRBD2,CASSHRLLAGGTGELFF,TGTGCCAGTAGTCACCGACTTCTAGCGGGAGGCACCGGGGAGCTGTTTTTT
-,TRBJ1-2,TRBV28,TRBD1,CASSRGTGVSFGGYTF,TGTGCCAGCAGTCGCGGGACAGGGGTGAGCTTCGGTGGCTACACCTTC
-,TRBJ1-2,TRBV6-5,-,CASSYSGRASGYTF,TGTGCCAGCAGTTACTCGGGCAGGGCCTCTGGCTACACCTTC
-,TRBJ2-5,TRBV27,-,CASSLSGSWRGETQYF,TGTGCCAGCAGTTTATCCGGATCGTGGAGGGGAGAGACCCAGTACTTC
few,TRBJ1-1,TRBV7-2,-,CASSLDQGSDTEAFF,TGTGCCAGCAGCTTAGACCAGGGTTCGGACACTGAAGCTTTCTTT
-,TRBJ2-5,TRBV4-1,-,CASSHGVREETQYF,TGCGCCAGCAGCCATGGTGTGCGGGAAGAGACCCAGTACTTC
-,TRBJ2-3,TRBV11-2,TRBD2,CASSLRSGGGTDTQYF,TGTGCCAGCAGCTTACGGTCGGGAGGTGGCACAGATACGCAGTATTTT
-,TRBJ2-7,TRBV5-1,TRBD2,CASSPGTTSGKYSSYEQYF,TGCGCCAGCAGCCCTGGCACGACTAGCGGGAAGTATAGCTCCTACGAGCAGTACTTC
-,TRBJ2-1,TRBV7-9,TRBD2,CASSFYRVAGGYEQFF,TGTGCCAGCAGCTTTTACCGGGTAGCGGGAGGCTATGAGCAGTTCTTC
-,TRBJ2-7,TRBV15,TRBD2,CATSREAAGEGYEQYF,TGTGCCACCAGCAGGGAGGCCGCGGGGGAGGGCTACGAGCAGTACTTC
-,TRBJ1-2,TRBV5-1,TRBD1,CASGSGDRDGFYGYTF,TGCGCCAGCGGTTCAGGGGACAGGGACGGTTTCTATGGCTACACCTTC
-,TRBJ1-1,TRBV19,-,CASSIEGGRGEAFF,TGTGCCAGTAGTATCGAAGGCGGACGGGGTGAAGCTTTCTTT
-,TRBJ2-5,TRBV4-1,TRBD1,CASSQDPRGQIQETQYF,TGCGCCAGCAGCCAAGATCCACGGGGACAGATACAAGAGACCCAGTACTTC
-,TRBJ1-1,TRBV18,-,CASSPRRFEGNTEAFF,TGTGCCAGCTCACCACGGCGGTTTGAGGGGAACACTGAAGCTTTCTTT